The entry below gives a single T cell receptor (beta chain) sequence along with its context. No antigen is known for it. This sample was taken from a study of blood T cells in healthy people across ages. CDR3 size: 18 residues. Germline V gene sequence: CDR1 MNHEY, CDR2 SMNVEV (reference sequence). Sample-barcoded 5' priming and a J-beta primer mix drove a second PCR of roughly 6 to 12 cycles. One entry per CDR3 protein, called by TCRdb with MiXCR from the 5' RACE reads. The repertoire has about 970,000 distinct CDR3 sequences, roughly 51% of them found once; the top ten carry 20% to 25%. The study, taken as a whole, reports: CMV status of donors was not determined, possibly confounding expanded clonotype changes.

Each donor supplied roughly 9.1 milliliters of peripheral blood. Isolated PBMCs totaled at least 7 million in each sample. The source material was blood. The TCR sequence derives from an older woman in good health. The genes are TRBV27 and TRBJ2-1, with TRBD2 matching 13 bases. The J call is uncertain, as TRBJ2-7 better fits the DNA end. The CDR3 protein is CASNILAGGPPGYNEQYF. CDR3 nucleotide sequence: TGTGCCAGCAATATACTAGCGGGAGGGCCCCCGGGATACAATGAGCAGTACTTC.